This is a list of T cell receptor beta chains from one sample in a study of CXCR3-negative and CXCR3-positive naive CD8 T cells. TCRdb derives one entry per CDR3 protein from the 5' RACE reads, leaving out DNA. The repertoire shows 43,000 or so distinct CDR3 sequences; the top ten hold around 11%. Sequenced sample: memory CD8+ T cells from blood. All receptors derive from a human donor in good health. Some clones in this sample may be carry-over from other donors' samples. Each CDR3 is given with its conserved first and last residue. Fields, in order: J gene, clone size, V gene, CDR3 protein. Size tells how often a clone was seen (once, few, many) or the class of an expanded clone, and some rows leave it out.

>TRBJ1-1|NA|TRBV7-6
CASGGGGEAFF
>TRBJ2-5|NA|TRBV7-9
CASSLARTSEGETQYF
>TRBJ1-1|NA|TRBV19
CASRAGPGYTEAFF
>TRBJ2-7|NA|TRBV5-1
CASSLEQGSYEQYF
>TRBJ1-1|NA|TRBV12-3/TRBV12-4
CASSPRTAEAFF
>TRBJ2-5|NA|TRBV6-6
CASSYMDSLETQYF
>TRBJ2-2|NA|TRBV7-9
CASSLSDANTGELFF
>TRBJ1-5|NA|TRBV4-1
CASSQDEGVSNQPQHF
>TRBJ2-3|medium-sized|TRBV29-1
CSGVPYLASTDTQYF
>TRBJ2-1|NA|TRBV19
CASSQIAGGNEQFF
>TRBJ2-1|NA|TRBV20-1
CSAPTSGGYNEQFF
>TRBJ1-2|NA|TRBV20-1
CSARGGTGEVDGYTF
>TRBJ2-3|NA|TRBV6-5
CASRLAGGVGDTQYF
>TRBJ2-3|NA|TRBV3-1
CASSQRVREIADTQYF
>TRBJ1-3|NA|TRBV20-1
CSAAGTNSGNTIYF
>TRBJ2-2|NA|TRBV9
CASSVSRLAENTGELFF
>TRBJ2-7|NA|TRBV4-3
CASSQAPADYEQYF
>TRBJ2-2|NA|TRBV6-5
CASMGGGTGELFF
>TRBJ2-3|NA|TRBV5-6
CASSLDRGAIDTQYF
>TRBJ2-1|NA|TRBV4-3
CASSQSRGTGGHEQFF
>TRBJ1-2|NA|TRBV12-3/TRBV12-4
CASSAGTVGGYTF
>TRBJ2-5|NA|TRBV7-9
CASSLVAFGQETQYF
>TRBJ2-7|NA|TRBV21-1
CASPKAVSGNYEQYF
>TRBJ2-7|NA|TRBV6-2/TRBV6-3
CASSYSQEQYF
>TRBJ1-2|NA|TRBV7-9
CASSLRLEDHGYTF
>TRBJ1-4|NA|TRBV4-3
CASSQDYRQAGFPANEKLFF
>TRBJ1-1|NA|TRBV7-2
CASSPSGVSTEAFF
>TRBJ2-1|NA|TRBV29-1
CSAEQGAYNEQFF
>TRBJ2-3|medium-sized|TRBV4-1
CASSQDSASVSTDTQYF
>TRBJ2-7|NA|TRBV23-1
CASSQKQGSYEQYF
>TRBJ2-7|NA|TRBV9
CASSERTSGGSEQYF
>TRBJ2-7|NA|TRBV19
CAAGGDRFYEQYF
>TRBJ2-7|NA|TRBV5-1
CASSLAPDEQYF